This entry concerns a single T cell receptor beta chain. Generated by immunoSEQ multiplex PCR, the TCRdb table keeps only in-frame clones and is missing some. The table includes under 2,500,000 clones, approximately 94% detected once. Recent acute infections and vaccinations were absent in the healthy HIV-negative adult donors. The germline gives CDR1 MNHEY, CDR2 SVGAGI. This CDR3 has 12 amino acids. With 5 bases removed from V and 3 bases from J, the gap between germline ends came to 7 bases. The sample originates from a study of shared clonotypes between healthy human individuals. The TCR sequence derives from a man aged 18-30 years in good health. The sequencing input was naive CD4+ T cells sorted from blood. Sample subset: CD45RA+ positively selected. The genes are TRBV6-5 and TRBJ1-1; D is unresolved. The CDR3 DNA reads as TGTGCCAGCAGTCAGGATGACACTGAAGCTTTCTTT. It translates to CASSQDDTEAFF.